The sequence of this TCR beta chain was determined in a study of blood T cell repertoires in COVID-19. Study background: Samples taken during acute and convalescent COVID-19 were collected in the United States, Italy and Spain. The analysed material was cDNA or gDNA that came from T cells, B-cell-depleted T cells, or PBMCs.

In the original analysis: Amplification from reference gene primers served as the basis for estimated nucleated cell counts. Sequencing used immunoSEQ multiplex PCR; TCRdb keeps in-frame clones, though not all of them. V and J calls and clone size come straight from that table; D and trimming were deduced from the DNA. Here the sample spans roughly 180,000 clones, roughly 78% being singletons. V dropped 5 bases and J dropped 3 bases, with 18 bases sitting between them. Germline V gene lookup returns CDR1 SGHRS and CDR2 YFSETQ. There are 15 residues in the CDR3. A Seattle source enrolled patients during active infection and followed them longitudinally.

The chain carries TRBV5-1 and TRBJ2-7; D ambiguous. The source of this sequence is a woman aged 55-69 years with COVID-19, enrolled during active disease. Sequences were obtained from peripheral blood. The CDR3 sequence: CASRSGSQHGYEQYF. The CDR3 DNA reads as TGCGCCAGCAGGTCCGGGTCCCAACACGGCTACGAGCAGTACTTC. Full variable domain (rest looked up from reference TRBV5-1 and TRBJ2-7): KAGVTQTPRYLIKTRGQQVTLSCSPISGHRSVSWYQQTPGQGLQFLFEYFSETQRNKGNFPGRFSGRQFSNSRSEMNVSTLELGDSALYLCASRSGSQHGYEQYFGPGTRLTVT.